A selection of T cell receptor beta chains follows, all from one sample in a study of blood T cell repertoires in COVID-19. The table came from immunoSEQ multiplex PCR; TCRdb's copy has only in-frame clones and leaves some out. The table includes about 80,000 clones, about 80% detected once. The sequenced material came from peripheral blood. The source is a woman aged 40 to 50 with active or convalescent COVID-19. Both conserved end residues are part of each CDR3. Each record gives: V gene, D gene, clone size, J gene, CDR3 DNA, CDR3 protein. The D gene is left open where the match is weak. Size tells how often a clone was seen (once, few, many) or the class of an expanded clone, and some rows leave it out.

v_call: TRBV6-5
d_call: TRBD1
clone_size: .
j_call: TRBJ1-6
cdr3_nt: TGTGCCAGCAGTTATTCTGGGACAGTTAATTCACCCCTCCACTTT
cdr3_aa: CASSYSGTVNSPLHF

v_call: TRBV28
d_call: TRBD1
clone_size: .
j_call: TRBJ1-2
cdr3_nt: TGTGCCAGCACCGCGACAGGGGATGGCTACACCTTC
cdr3_aa: CASTATGDGYTF

v_call: TRBV9
d_call: TRBD2
clone_size: once
j_call: TRBJ2-3
cdr3_nt: TGTGCCAGCAGCGTAGAAGCGGGGGGGGCAACAGATACGCAGTATTTT
cdr3_aa: CASSVEAGGATDTQYF

v_call: TRBV5-1
d_call: .
clone_size: once
j_call: TRBJ1-2
cdr3_nt: TGCGCCAGCATGGAGGGGACTAACTATGGCTACACCTTC
cdr3_aa: CASMEGTNYGYTF

v_call: TRBV7-3
d_call: TRBD2
clone_size: .
j_call: TRBJ2-2
cdr3_nt: TGTGCCAGCTCTATGGGGGGGAACGCGAACACCGGGGAGCTGTTTTTT
cdr3_aa: CASSMGGNANTGELFF

v_call: TRBV4-3
d_call: TRBD2
clone_size: .
j_call: TRBJ2-3
cdr3_nt: TGCGCCAGCAGCCAAGGGTTCTGGGGACTAGCGGACTACACAGATACGCAGTATTTT
cdr3_aa: CASSQGFWGLADYTDTQYF

v_call: TRBV5-1
d_call: TRBD1
clone_size: .
j_call: TRBJ1-5
cdr3_nt: TGCGCCAGCAGCTTATACGGACAGGGGTCTCAGCCCCAGCATTTT
cdr3_aa: CASSLYGQGSQPQHF

v_call: TRBV5-1
d_call: .
clone_size: .
j_call: TRBJ2-7
cdr3_nt: TGCGCCAGCAGCTTGAGGGGTTCCTACGAGCAGTACTTC
cdr3_aa: CASSLRGSYEQYF

v_call: TRBV9
d_call: TRBD1
clone_size: .
j_call: TRBJ2-3
cdr3_nt: TGTGCCAGCAGCGAGGACAGGCTCACAGATACGCAGTATTTT
cdr3_aa: CASSEDRLTDTQYF

v_call: TRBV11-3
d_call: .
clone_size: .
j_call: TRBJ2-7
cdr3_nt: TGTGCCAGCAGCAGCGGACCATACGAGCAGTACTTC
cdr3_aa: CASSSGPYEQYF

v_call: TRBV20-1
d_call: .
clone_size: .
j_call: TRBJ2-7
cdr3_nt: TGCAGTGCTAGAGTAGACACCCAGCACTTC
cdr3_aa: CSARVDTQHF

v_call: TRBV5-1
d_call: .
clone_size: few
j_call: TRBJ1-2
cdr3_nt: TGCGCCAGCAGCCCCTCGCAAGGGTACGGCGGGTACACCTTC
cdr3_aa: CASSPSQGYGGYTF

v_call: TRBV30
d_call: TRBD1
clone_size: .
j_call: TRBJ1-1
cdr3_nt: TGTGCCTGGATACCAACGACAGGGCCCCAGGATGAAGCTTTCTTT
cdr3_aa: CAWIPTTGPQDEAFF

v_call: TRBV6-4
d_call: TRBD1
clone_size: .
j_call: TRBJ1-5
cdr3_nt: TGTGCCAGCAGTCCAGGGGGTGGGCAGCCCCAGCATTTT
cdr3_aa: CASSPGGGQPQHF

v_call: TRBV9
d_call: TRBD1
clone_size: .
j_call: TRBJ2-1
cdr3_nt: TGTGCCAGCACCAGACAGGGCGGTAAATACAATGAGCAGTTCTTC
cdr3_aa: CASTRQGGKYNEQFF

v_call: TRBV19
d_call: TRBD1
clone_size: .
j_call: TRBJ1-2
cdr3_nt: TGTGCCAGCGTTCCGGGACAGGGGATCTATGGCTACACCTTC
cdr3_aa: CASVPGQGIYGYTF